This note documents a single T cell receptor beta chain sequence. Its antigen has not been determined. Base-call qualities are not available, and no considerably larger clone is one nucleotide away. The source of the sample is a study of T cell changes during pregnancy in multiple sclerosis (dated 2019 in TCRdb). Looking at the study overall: The study looked at changes in the T cell repertoire across pregnancy in women with multiple sclerosis.

The CDR1 and CDR2 encoded by the germline V gene (reference sequence) are GTSNPN and SVGIG. Ends trimmed: V by 0 bases, J by 10 bases; bases unmatched to a gene: 14. Spanning cysteine to phenylalanine, the CDR3 consists of 17 amino acids. Only CDR3 DNA remains: 51 bases, in frame from the first base. Libraries were made using the immunoSEQ multiplex PCR assay. Imported from immuneACCESS, the table was reduced by TCRdb to in-frame sequences with V and J called. These copies leave out some clones; in studies compared against another copy, an unresolved V gene accounts for under half, and the cause of the remainder is not known. The sample has 60,000 to 85,000 clones on record, 91% of them singletons. About 2% of the sample belongs to the ten largest clones.

This clonotype originated in a female donor with multiple sclerosis, enrolled in a pregnancy study. The material sequenced was peripheral blood, taken in the first trimester of pregnancy. The chain joins TRBV30 to TRBJ1-6, with 8 bases aligning to TRBD1. CDR3 sequence: CAWSVTLGQARGSPLHF. The sequenced DNA is TGTGCCTGGAGTGTAACCCTGGGACAGGCCCGTGGGTCACCCCTCCACTTT.